The 2 T cell receptor beta chains listed next were all sequenced from one sample in a study of T cells in pancreatic ductal adenocarcinoma. No neoadjuvant therapy was given to the selected pancreatic ductal adenocarcinoma patients before their surgery. Libraries were prepared by immunoSEQ multiplex PCR; TCRdb keeps only in-frame clonotypes and omits some of them. In the table there are tens of thousands of clones, around 90% of which are singletons. Sequencing input: PBMCs. These receptors were taken from a human donor with pancreatic ductal adenocarcinoma.

This clone has only one observation. The chain couples TRBV6-1 to TRBJ1-3, with 8 bases identical to TRBD1. J was trimmed by 6 bases and V by 3 bases; bases with no gene match: 7. The germline gives CDR1 MNHNS, CDR2 SASEGT. This CDR3 contains 15 residues. The CDR3 protein is CASSDPRGHENTIYF. In nucleotides, the CDR3 is TGTGCCAGCAGTGATCCCAGGGGGCATGAAAACACCATATATTTT.

The chain couples TRBV18 to TRBJ2-3; D gene unclear. CDR1 and CDR2 (germline): KGHSH, LQKENI. V was pared by 3 bases and J by 2 bases, with 6 bases between. CDR3 length: 13 residues. CDR3 sequence: CASSPGPTDTQYF. CDR3 in DNA: TGTGCCAGCTCACCCGGCCCCACAGATACGCAGTATTTT.